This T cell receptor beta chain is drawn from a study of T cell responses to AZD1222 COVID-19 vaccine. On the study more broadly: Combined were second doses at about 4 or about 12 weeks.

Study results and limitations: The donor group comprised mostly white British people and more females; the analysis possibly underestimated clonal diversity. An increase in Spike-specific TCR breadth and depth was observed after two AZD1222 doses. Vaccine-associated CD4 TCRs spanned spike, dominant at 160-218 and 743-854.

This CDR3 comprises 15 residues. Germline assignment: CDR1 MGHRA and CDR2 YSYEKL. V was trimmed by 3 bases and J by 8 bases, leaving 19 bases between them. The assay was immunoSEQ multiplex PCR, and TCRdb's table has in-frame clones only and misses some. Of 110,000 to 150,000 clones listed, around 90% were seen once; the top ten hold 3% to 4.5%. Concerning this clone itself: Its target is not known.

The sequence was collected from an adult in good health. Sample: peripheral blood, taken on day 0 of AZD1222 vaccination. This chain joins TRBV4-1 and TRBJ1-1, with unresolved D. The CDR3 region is CASSHTPKSLGEAFF. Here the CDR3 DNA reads TGCGCCAGCAGCCATACACCTAAATCGCTCGGGGAAGCTTTCTTT.